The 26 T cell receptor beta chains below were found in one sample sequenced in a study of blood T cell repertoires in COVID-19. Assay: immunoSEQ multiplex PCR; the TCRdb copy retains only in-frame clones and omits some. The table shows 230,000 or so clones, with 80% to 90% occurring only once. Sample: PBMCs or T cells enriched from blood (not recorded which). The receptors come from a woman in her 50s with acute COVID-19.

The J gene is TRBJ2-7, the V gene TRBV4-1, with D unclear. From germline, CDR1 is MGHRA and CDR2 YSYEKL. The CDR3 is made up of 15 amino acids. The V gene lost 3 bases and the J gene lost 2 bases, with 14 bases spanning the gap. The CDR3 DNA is TGCGCCAGCAGCCAGTTTCCGGTGGGCGCCTACGAGCAGTACTTC. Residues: CASSQFPVGAYEQYF.

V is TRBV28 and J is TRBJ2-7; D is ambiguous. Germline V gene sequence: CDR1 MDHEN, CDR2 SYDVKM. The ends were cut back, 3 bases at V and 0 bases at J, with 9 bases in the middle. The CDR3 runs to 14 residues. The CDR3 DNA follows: TGTGCCAGCAGTTTCGTGCCGAGCTCCTACGAGCAGTACTTC. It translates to CASSFVPSSYEQYF. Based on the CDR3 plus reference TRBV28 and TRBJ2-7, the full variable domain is DVKVTQSSRYLVKRTGEKVFLECVQDMDHENMFWYRQDPGLGLRLIYFSYDVKMKEKGDIPEGYSVSREKKERFSLILESASTNQTSMYLCASSFVPSSYEQYFGPGTRLTVT.

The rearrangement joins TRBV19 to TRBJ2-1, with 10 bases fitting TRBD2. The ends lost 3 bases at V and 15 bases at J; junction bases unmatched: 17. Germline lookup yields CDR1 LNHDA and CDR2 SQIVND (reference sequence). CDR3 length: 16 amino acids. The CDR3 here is CASSMFVEREGQGWFF. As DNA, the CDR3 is TGTGCCAGTAGTATGTTCGTAGAGCGGGAGGGCCAGGGTTGGTTCTTC.

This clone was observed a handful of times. CDR3 in amino acids: CASTQEQGGPYEQYF. The CDR3 nucleotides read TGTGCCAGCACTCAAGAACAGGGGGGCCCCTACGAGCAGTACTTC. V usage is TRBV2 and J usage is TRBJ2-7; 8 bases are shared with TRBD1. This CDR3 region has 15 residues. Per germline, CDR1 SNHLY and CDR2 FYNNEI. Trimming at V came to 7 bases and at J to 2 bases, leaving 10 bases not matched to a gene.

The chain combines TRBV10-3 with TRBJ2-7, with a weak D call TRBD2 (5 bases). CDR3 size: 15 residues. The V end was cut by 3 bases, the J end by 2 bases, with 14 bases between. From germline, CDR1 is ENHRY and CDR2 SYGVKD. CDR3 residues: CAISDSTGFPYEQYF. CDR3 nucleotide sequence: TGTGCCATCAGTGACTCGACGGGGTTCCCCTACGAGCAGTACTTC.

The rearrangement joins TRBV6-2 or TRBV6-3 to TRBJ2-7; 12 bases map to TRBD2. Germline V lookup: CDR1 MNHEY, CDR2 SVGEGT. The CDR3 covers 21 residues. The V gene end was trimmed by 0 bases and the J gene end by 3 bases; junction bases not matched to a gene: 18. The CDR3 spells CASSYSSSSASGRARLYEQYF. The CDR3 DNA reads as TGTGCCAGCAGTTACTCGTCGTCGTCGGCTAGCGGGAGGGCCAGGCTCTACGAGCAGTACTTC.

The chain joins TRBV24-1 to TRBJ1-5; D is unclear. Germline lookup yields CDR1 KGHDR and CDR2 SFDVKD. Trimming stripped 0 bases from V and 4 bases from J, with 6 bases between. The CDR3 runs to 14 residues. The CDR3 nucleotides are TGTGCCACCAGTGATTTGCGGGGTAATCAGCCCCAGCATTTT. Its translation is CATSDLRGNQPQHF.

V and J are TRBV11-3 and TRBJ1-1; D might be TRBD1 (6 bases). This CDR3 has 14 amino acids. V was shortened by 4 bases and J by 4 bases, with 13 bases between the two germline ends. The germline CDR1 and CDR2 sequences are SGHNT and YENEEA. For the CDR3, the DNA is TGTGCCAGCAGCTCCAGTGGGGGCGGCACTGAAGCTTTCTTT. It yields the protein CASSSSGGGTEAFF. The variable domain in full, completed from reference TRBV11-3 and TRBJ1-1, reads EAGVVQSPRYKIIEKKQPVAFWCNPISGHNTLYWYLQNLGQGPELLIRYENEEAVDDSQLPKDRFSAERLKGVDSTLKIQPAELGDSAVYLCASSSSGGGTEAFFGQGTRLTVV.

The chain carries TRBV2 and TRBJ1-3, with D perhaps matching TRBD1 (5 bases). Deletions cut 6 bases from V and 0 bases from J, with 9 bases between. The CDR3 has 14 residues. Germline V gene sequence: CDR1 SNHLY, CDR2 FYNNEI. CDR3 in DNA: TGTGCCAGCAGGCGGGACGTCTCTGGAAACACCATATATTTT. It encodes CASRRDVSGNTIYF. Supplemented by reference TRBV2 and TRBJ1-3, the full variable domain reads EPEVTQTPSHQVTQMGQEVILRCVPISNHLYFYWYRQILGQKVEFLVSFYNNEISEKSEIFDDQFSVERPDGSNFTLKIRSTKLEDSAMYFCASRRDVSGNTIYFGEGSWLTVV.

The CDR3 nucleotides are TGTGCCAGCAGCGATTCTCGGGGAAGCTACGAGCAGTACTTC. This encodes CASSDSRGSYEQYF. The rearrangement joins TRBV5-5 to TRBJ2-7; possible D gene TRBD2, 5 bases. This CDR3 comprises 14 residues. Germline loops: CDR1 SGHKS, CDR2 YYEKEE (reference sequence). Trimming removed 4 bases at V and 3 bases at J, with 14 bases between.

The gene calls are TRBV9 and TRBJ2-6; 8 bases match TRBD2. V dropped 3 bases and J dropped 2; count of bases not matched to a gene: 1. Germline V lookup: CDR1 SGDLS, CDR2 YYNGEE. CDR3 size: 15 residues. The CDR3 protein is CASSAGGAGANVLTF. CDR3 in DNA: TGTGCCAGCAGCGCCGGGGGGGCTGGGGCCAACGTCCTGACTTTC.

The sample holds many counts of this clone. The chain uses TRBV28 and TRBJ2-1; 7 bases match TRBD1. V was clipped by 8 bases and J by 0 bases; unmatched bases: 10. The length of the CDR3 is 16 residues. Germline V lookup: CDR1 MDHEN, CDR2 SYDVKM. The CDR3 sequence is CASGNPDRSSYNEQFF. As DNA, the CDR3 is TGTGCCAGCGGGAACCCGGACAGGAGCTCCTACAATGAGCAGTTCTTC.

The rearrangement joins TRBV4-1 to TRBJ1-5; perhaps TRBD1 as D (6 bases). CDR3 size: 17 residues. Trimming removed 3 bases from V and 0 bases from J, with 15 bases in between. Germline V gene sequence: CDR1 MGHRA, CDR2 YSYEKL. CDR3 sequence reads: CASSQKTGQLSNQPQHF. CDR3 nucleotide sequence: TGCGCCAGCAGCCAGAAGACAGGACAGCTTAGCAATCAGCCCCAGCATTTT.

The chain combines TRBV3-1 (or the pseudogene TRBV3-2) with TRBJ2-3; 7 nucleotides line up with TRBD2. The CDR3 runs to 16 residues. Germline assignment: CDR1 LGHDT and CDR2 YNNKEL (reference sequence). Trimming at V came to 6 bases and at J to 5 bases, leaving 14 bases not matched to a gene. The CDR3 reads CASRPEGAGDRDTQYF. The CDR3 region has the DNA TGTGCCAGCAGGCCCGAGGGTGCGGGAGATCGAGATACGCAGTATTTT.

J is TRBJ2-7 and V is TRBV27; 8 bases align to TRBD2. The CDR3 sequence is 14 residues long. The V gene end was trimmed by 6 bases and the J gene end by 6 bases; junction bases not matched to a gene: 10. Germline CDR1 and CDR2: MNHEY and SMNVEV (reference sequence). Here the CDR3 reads CASRLRGAPIEQYF. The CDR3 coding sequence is TGTGCCAGCAGGCTGCGGGGGGCTCCTATCGAGCAGTACTTC.

Written as DNA, the CDR3 is TGTGCCACCAGCGGTAGGAAACACAACGTGGAGAATGGCTACACCTTC. This codes for CATSGRKHNVENGYTF. The chain is built from TRBV15 and TRBJ1-2; D not resolved. This CDR3 region has 16 residues. The V end was cut by 5 bases, the J end by 6 bases, with 22 bases between. Germline V gene data show CDR1 as LNHNV and CDR2 as YYDKDF (reference sequence). Using reference TRBV15 and TRBJ1-2 for the parts outside the CDR3, the full variable domain is DAMVIQNPRYQVTQFGKPVTLSCSQTLNHNVMYWYQQKSSQAPKLLFHYYDKDFNNEADTPDNFQSRRPNTSFCFLDIRSPGLGDTAMYLCATSGRKHNVENGYTFGSGTRLTVV.

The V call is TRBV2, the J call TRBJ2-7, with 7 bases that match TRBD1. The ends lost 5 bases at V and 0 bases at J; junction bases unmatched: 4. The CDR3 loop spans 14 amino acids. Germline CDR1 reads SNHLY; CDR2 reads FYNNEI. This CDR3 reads CASSRGQSSYEQYF. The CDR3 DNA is TGTGCCAGCAGTAGGGGACAGAGCTCCTACGAGCAGTACTTC.

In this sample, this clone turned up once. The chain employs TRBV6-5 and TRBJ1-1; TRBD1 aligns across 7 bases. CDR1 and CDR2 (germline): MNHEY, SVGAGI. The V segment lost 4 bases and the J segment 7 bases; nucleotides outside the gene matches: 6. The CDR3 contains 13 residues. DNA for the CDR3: TGTGCCAGCAGTTCGGGACAGTGGTTTGAAGCTTTCTTT. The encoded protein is CASSSGQWFEAFF.

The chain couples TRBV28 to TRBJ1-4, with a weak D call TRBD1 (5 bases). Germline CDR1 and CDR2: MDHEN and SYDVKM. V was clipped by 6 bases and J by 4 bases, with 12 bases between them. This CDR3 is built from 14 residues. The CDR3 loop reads CASSIQASNEKLFF. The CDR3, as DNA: TGTGCCAGCAGCATACAGGCGAGTAATGAAAAACTGTTTTTT.

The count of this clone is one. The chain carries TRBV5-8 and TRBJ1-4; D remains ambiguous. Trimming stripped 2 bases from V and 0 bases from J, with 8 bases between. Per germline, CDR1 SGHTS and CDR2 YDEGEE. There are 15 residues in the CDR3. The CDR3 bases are TGTGCCAGCAGCTTTAGTGCCACAACTAATGAAAAACTGTTTTTT. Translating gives CASSFSATTNEKLFF.

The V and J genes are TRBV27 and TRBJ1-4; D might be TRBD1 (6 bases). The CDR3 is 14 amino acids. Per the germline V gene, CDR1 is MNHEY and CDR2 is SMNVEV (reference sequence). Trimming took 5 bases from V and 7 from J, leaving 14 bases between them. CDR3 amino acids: CASSDRTAVEKLFF. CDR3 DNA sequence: TGTGCCAGCAGTGACCGGACAGCAGTTGAAAAACTGTTTTTT.

In DNA, the CDR3 is TGCAGCGTTGTAGAAGGGGCCGATGAGCAGTTCTTC. This gives the protein CSVVEGADEQFF. The chain couples TRBV29-1 to TRBJ2-1; D may be TRBD1 (5 bases). The CDR3 extends over 12 amino acids. The ends were cut back, 4 bases at V and 8 bases at J, with 12 bases in the middle. Germline CDR1 is SQVTM and CDR2 is ANQGSEA.

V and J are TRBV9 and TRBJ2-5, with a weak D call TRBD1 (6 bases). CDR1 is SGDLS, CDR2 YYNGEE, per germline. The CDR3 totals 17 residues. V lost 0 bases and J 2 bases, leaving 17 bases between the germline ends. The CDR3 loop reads CASSVAGVWGSQETQYF. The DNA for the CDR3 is TGTGCCAGCAGCGTAGCAGGGGTCTGGGGCTCTCAAGAGACCCAGTACTTC.

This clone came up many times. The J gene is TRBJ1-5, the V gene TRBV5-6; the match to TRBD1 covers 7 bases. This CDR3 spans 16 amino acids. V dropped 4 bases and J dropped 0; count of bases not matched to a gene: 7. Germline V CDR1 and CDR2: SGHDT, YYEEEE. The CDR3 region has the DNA TGTGCCAGCAGCAGTAAGACAGGGCTTAGCAATCAGCCCCAGCATTTT. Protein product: CASSSKTGLSNQPQHF.

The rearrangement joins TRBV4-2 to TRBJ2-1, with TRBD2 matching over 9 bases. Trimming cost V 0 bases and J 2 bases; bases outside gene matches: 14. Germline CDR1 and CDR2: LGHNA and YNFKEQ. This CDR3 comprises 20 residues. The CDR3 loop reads CASSQESTSGRRTTYNEQFF. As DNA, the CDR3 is TGTGCCAGCAGCCAAGAGTCGACTAGCGGCAGACGAACTACCTACAATGAGCAGTTCTTC.

CDR3 sequence: CASSLGLWTEAFF. The CDR3 DNA sequence: TGTGCCAGCAGTCTGGGACTGTGGACTGAAGCTTTCTTT. This chain joins TRBV12-3 or TRBV12-4 and TRBJ1-1, with a weak D call TRBD1 (5 bases). The V end was cut by 5 bases, the J end by 5 bases, with 12 bases between. This CDR3 is built from 13 residues.